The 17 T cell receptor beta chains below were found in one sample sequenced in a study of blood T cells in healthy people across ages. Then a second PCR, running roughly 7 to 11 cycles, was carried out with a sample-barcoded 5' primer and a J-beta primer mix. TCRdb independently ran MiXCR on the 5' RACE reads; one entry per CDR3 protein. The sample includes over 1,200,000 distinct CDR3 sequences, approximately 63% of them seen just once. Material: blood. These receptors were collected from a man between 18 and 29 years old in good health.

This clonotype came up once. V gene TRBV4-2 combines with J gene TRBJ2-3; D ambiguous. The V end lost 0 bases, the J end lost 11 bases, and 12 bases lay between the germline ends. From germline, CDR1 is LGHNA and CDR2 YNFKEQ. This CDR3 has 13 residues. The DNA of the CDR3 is TGTGCCAGCAGCCAAGAGTGGAGTGACGAGCAGTATTTT. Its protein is CASSQEWSDEQYF.

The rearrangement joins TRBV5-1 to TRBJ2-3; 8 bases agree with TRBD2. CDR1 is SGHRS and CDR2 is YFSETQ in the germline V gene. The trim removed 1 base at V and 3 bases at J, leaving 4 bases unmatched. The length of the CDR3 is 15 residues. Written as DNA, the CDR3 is TGCGCCAGCAGCTTGCCCCGCGGGAGGACAGATACGCAGTATTTT. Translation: CASSLPRGRTDTQYF.

CDR3 loop: CASSQDPPGGLYETQYF. Written as DNA, the CDR3 is TGTGCCAGCAGCCAAGATCCACCTGGGGGGTTGTATGAGACCCAGTACTTC. The rearrangement uses TRBV4-2 and TRBJ2-5, with a weak D call TRBD2 (6 bases). CDR3 length: 17 amino acids. Germline V lookup: CDR1 LGHNA, CDR2 YNFKEQ. V lost 0 bases, J lost 5 bases, and 19 bases lay in between.

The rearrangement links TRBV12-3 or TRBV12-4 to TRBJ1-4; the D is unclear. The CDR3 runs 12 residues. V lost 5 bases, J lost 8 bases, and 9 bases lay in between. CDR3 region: CASSNLGEKLFF. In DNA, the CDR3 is TGTGCCAGCAGTAACTTGGGGGAAAAACTGTTTTTT.

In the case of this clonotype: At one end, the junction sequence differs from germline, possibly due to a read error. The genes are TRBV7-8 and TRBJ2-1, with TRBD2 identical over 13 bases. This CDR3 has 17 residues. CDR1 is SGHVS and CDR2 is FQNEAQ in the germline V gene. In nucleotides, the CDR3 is TGTGCCAGCAGACTAGCGGGGGGGCTTGGTCTCTACAATGAGCAGTTCTTT. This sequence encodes CASRLAGGLGLYNEQFF.

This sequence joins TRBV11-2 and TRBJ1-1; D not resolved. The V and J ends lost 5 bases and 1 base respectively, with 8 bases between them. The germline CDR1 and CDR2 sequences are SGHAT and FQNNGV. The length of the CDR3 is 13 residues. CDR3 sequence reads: CASSVARNTEAFF. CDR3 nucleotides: TGTGCCAGCAGCGTAGCGAGGAACACTGAAGCTTTCTTT.

CDR3 sequence: CASSYLDYEQYF. For the CDR3, the DNA is TGTGCCAGCAGTTACTTAGACTATGAGCAGTACTTC. The rearrangement uses TRBV6-2 or TRBV6-3 and TRBJ2-5; TRBD2 might be the D (5 bases). V lost 1 base and J lost 11, with 11 bases in between. The CDR3 covers 12 residues. CDR1 and CDR2 (germline): MNHEY, SVGEGT.

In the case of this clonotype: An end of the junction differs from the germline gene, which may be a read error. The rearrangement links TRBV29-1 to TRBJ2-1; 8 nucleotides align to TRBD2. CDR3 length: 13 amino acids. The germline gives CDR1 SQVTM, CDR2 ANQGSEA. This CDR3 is CGVGTRMVHEQFF. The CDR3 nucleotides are TGCGGCGTCGGGACTAGAATGGTACATGAGCAGTTCTTC.

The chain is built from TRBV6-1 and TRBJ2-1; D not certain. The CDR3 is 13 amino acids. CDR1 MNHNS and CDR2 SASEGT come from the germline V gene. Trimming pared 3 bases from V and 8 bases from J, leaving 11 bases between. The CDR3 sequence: CASSELSPHEQFF. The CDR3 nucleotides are TGTGCCAGCAGTGAGTTGTCACCCCATGAGCAGTTCTTC.

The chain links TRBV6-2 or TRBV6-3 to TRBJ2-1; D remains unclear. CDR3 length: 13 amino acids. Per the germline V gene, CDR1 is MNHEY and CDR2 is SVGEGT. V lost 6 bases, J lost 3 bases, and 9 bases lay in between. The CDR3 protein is CASRYSIYNEQFF. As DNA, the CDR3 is TGTGCCAGCAGGTACAGCATCTACAATGAGCAGTTCTTC.

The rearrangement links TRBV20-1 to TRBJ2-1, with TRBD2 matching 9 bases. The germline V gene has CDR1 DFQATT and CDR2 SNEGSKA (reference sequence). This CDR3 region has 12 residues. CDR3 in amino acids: CRAGGSYNEQFF. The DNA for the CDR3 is TGCAGGGCGGGAGGGTCCTACAATGAGCAGTTCTTC.

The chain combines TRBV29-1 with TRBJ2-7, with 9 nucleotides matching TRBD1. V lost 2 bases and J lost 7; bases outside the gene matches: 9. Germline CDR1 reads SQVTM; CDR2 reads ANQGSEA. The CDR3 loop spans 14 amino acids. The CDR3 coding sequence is TGCAGCGTTGAAACAGGGGGCTCCTCGGGTGAGCAGTACTTC. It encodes CSVETGGSSGEQYF.

CDR3 sequence (DNA): TGCAGTGCCCCGGGGGGTGGGTACAATGAGCAGTTCTTC. Its translation is CSAPGGGYNEQFF. The gene calls are TRBV20-1 and TRBJ2-1; 7 nucleotides match TRBD2. Germline-derived CDR1 and CDR2 are DFQATT and SNEGSKA (reference sequence). This CDR3 spans 13 amino acids. Losses at the gene ends were 6 bases for V and 4 bases for J; bases not matched to a gene: 6.

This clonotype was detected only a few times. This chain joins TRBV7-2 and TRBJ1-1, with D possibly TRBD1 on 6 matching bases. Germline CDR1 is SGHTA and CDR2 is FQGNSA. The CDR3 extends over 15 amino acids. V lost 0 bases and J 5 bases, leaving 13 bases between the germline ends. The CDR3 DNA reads TGTGCCAGCAGCTTAGCCGAACAAGGGGGAACTGAAGCTTTCTTT. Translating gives CASSLAEQGGTEAFF.

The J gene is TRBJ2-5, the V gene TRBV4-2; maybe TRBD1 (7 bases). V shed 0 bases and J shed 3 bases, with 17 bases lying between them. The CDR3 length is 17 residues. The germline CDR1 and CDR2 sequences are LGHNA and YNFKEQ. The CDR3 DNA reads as TGTGCCAGCAGCCAAGATCCCCCAGGGGGAGGAGAAGAGACCCAGTACTTC. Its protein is CASSQDPPGGGEETQYF.

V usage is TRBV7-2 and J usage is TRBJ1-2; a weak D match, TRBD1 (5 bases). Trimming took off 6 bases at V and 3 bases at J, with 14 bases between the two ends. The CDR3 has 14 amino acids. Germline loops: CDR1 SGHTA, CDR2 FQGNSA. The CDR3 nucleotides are TGTGCCAGCAGTTTTGCCGACAGATACTATGGCTACACCTTC. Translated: CASSFADRYYGYTF.

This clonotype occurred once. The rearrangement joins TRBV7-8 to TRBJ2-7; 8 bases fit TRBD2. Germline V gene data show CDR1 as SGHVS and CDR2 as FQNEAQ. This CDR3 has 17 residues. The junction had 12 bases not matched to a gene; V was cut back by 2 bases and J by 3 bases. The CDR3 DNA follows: TGTGCCAGCAGCTTAAGTTCTTGGAGCGGGGGTAACTACGAGCAGTACTTC. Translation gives CASSLSSWSGGNYEQYF.